This note documents a single T cell receptor beta chain sequence. One end of the junction does not line up with germline, which may come from a read error. Fresh peripheral blood (around 10 ml) yielded the PBMCs. This entry is derived from a study of Graves' ophthalmopathy and Graves' hyperthyroidism. As the template, RNA transcripts were used to amplify TCR beta CDR3 regions. RT-PCR in the first round used HTBI primers; a second-round multiplex PCR followed. TCRdb used MiXCR to reprocess the multiplex PCR reads, holding one entry per CDR3 protein. The top ten clones hold 9.5% to 10% of a sample with roughly 500,000 distinct CDR3 sequences, about 15% of them seen once. The CDR3 has 11 residues. Germline CDR1 and CDR2: SNHLY and FYNNEI.

This TCR came from a woman between 25 and 40 years old with Graves' ophthalmopathy. V and J are TRBV2 and TRBJ2-5, with D tentatively TRBD2 (5 bases). The sequenced sample consisted of blood. The CDR3 loop is CASEPWETRYF. As DNA, the CDR3 is TGTGCCAGCGAGCCCTGGGAGACCCGGTACTTT.